Below, 22 T cell receptor beta chains from the same sample are listed, as sequenced in a study of PD-L1 blockade in urothelial cancer. Time point described: pretreatment peripheral blood. The data were produced by immunoSEQ multiplex PCR, yet TCRdb's version contains in-frame clones alone and is incomplete. The sample yields fewer than 50,000 clones, 80% to 90% seen once. The input for sequencing was PBMCs, taken around atezolizumab (anti-PD-L1) treatment. These receptors all stem from a man aged 65-85 years with urothelial cancer.

This clone was counted between two and nine times. The chain has TRBV14 and TRBJ2-2, with a tentative D call TRBD1 (5 bases). Trimming cost V 5 bases and J 2 bases, with 9 bases left between them. CDR3 length: 14 residues. In germline, CDR1 is SGHDN, CDR2 FVKESK. This chain's CDR3 is CASSTRANTGELFF. CDR3 in DNA: TGTGCCAGCAGCACCAGGGCAAACACCGGGGAGCTGTTTTTT.

The chain employs TRBV5-1 and TRBJ2-1; tentative D call: TRBD2 (5 bases). The V gene's germline CDR1 is SGHRS and CDR2 YFSETQ. Deletions cut 4 bases from V and 6 bases from J, with 8 bases between. This CDR3 has 12 amino acids. The CDR3 DNA reads as TGCGCCAGCAGCGCAGAGGGCAATGAGCAGTTCTTC. Protein sequence: CASSAEGNEQFF. The entire variable domain, with the rest obtained from reference TRBV5-1 and TRBJ2-1, is as follows: KAGVTQTPRYLIKTRGQQVTLSCSPISGHRSVSWYQQTPGQGLQFLFEYFSETQRNKGNFPGRFSGRQFSNSRSEMNVSTLELGDSALYLCASSAEGNEQFFGPGTRLTVL.

The gene calls are TRBV30 and TRBJ1-2, with 11 bases lining up with TRBD1. V lost 5 bases and J lost 4; bases outside the gene matches: 3. CDR3 length: 13 residues. CDR1 GTSNPN and CDR2 SVGIG come from the germline V gene (reference sequence). CDR3 loop: CAWGTGGLYGYTF. The DNA for the CDR3 is TGTGCCTGGGGGACAGGGGGTCTCTATGGCTACACCTTC.

The chain is built from TRBV5-1 and TRBJ2-7; 9 bases line up with TRBD1. CDR1 and CDR2 from the germline V gene are SGHRS and YFSETQ. Trimming took 2 bases from V and 1 from J; bases not matched to a gene: 7. The CDR3 totals 16 residues. The CDR3 region has the DNA TGCGCCAGCAGCTTAGGGCCGGGACAGGGTTCCTACGAGCAGTACTTC. Its translation: CASSLGPGQGSYEQYF.

The chain carries TRBV29-1 and TRBJ2-3; 9 nucleotides match TRBD2. Germline V gene data show CDR1 as SQVTM and CDR2 as ANQGSEA. Trimming at V came to 4 bases and at J to 2 bases, leaving 7 bases not matched to a gene. The CDR3 has 15 residues. CDR3 residues: CSVGGGGRATDTQYF. The CDR3 nucleotides read TGCAGCGTTGGGGGAGGCGGGAGGGCCACAGATACGCAGTATTTT.

This chain uses TRBV10-3 with TRBJ1-4, with TRBD1 matching over 9 bases. Trimming removed 3 bases from V and 4 bases from J; junction bases left unmatched: 3. This CDR3 spans 15 amino acids. Germline V lookup: CDR1 ENHRY, CDR2 SYGVKD. CDR3 nucleotides: TGTGCCATCAGTGACACAGGGGGCAATAATGAAAAACTGTTTTTT. Translated, it gives CAISDTGGNNEKLFF.

CDR3 in amino acids: CASSDSGAYYEQYF. The CDR3 DNA is TGTGCCAGCAGTGATAGTGGTGCGTACTACGAGCAGTACTTC. The genes are TRBV25-1 and TRBJ2-7; D is ambiguous. The CDR3 loop spans 14 amino acids. Trimming shortened V by 3 bases and J by 3 bases, and 12 bases separated the two germline ends. Germline CDR1 and CDR2: MGHDK and SYGVNS.

The gene calls are TRBV29-1 and TRBJ2-2; D unresolved. CDR3 length: 13 residues. In germline, CDR1 is SQVTM, CDR2 ANQGSEA. V was trimmed by 6 bases and J by 6 bases, leaving 14 bases between them. The DNA for the CDR3 is TGCAGCGTCCGCGGTACTCGAGCCGGGGAGCTGTTTTTT. This encodes CSVRGTRAGELFF.

The sample holds one count of this clone. The genes are TRBV10-3 and TRBJ1-1; D ambiguous. The CDR3 spans 13 residues. Germline assignment: CDR1 ENHRY and CDR2 SYGVKD. Trimming pared 0 bases from V and 5 bases from J, leaving 7 bases between. CDR3 nucleotide sequence: TGTGCCATCAGTGAGTCCTACGCGACTGAAGCTTTCTTT. This codes for CAISESYATEAFF.

The chain couples TRBV27 to TRBJ1-1, with no clear D. The germline V and J ends were trimmed by 0 bases and 5 bases, with 10 bases remaining between them. Germline lookup yields CDR1 MNHEY and CDR2 SMNVEV (reference sequence). The CDR3 consists of 14 residues. CDR3 sequence (DNA): TGTGCCAGCAGTTTATCGAGAGGAAGGACTGAAGCTTTCTTT. It yields the protein CASSLSRGRTEAFF.

V and J are TRBV29-1 and TRBJ2-2; D is possibly TRBD2 (6 bases). The CDR3 sequence is 16 residues long. V was clipped by 1 base and J by 2 bases, with 14 bases between them. Germline CDR1 and CDR2: SQVTM and ANQGSEA. CDR3 coding DNA: TGCAGCGTTGAAGGGTTCCGGAGGGGAAACACCGGGGAGCTGTTTTTT. It yields the protein CSVEGFRRGNTGELFF.

This rearrangement joins TRBV18 to TRBJ2-7, with 9 bases aligning to TRBD1. V dropped 7 bases and J dropped 2; count of bases not matched to a gene: 9. There are 15 residues in the CDR3. In germline, CDR1 is KGHSH, CDR2 LQKENI. The CDR3 spells CASCFGQGKTYEQYF. The CDR3 DNA is TGTGCCAGCTGCTTCGGACAGGGGAAGACCTACGAGCAGTACTTC.

The chain has TRBV4-1 and TRBJ1-6; TRBD1 aligns across 7 bases. Germline V gene data show CDR1 as MGHRA and CDR2 as YSYEKL. The V and J ends lost 4 bases and 4 bases, in that order; junction bases with no gene match: 7. The CDR3 has 16 residues. CDR3 protein: CASSRDWGQYNSPLHF. The CDR3 region has the DNA TGCGCCAGCAGCCGGGATTGGGGACAGTATAATTCACCCCTCCACTTT.

The rearrangement uses TRBV2 and TRBJ1-2, with no clear D. V lost 5 bases to trimming and J lost 0 bases, with 13 bases between them. CDR3 size: 15 residues. CDR1 and CDR2 (germline): SNHLY, FYNNEI. This CDR3 reads CASSPGGLSNYGYTF. CDR3 DNA: TGTGCCAGCAGTCCTGGCGGCCTCTCTAACTATGGCTACACCTTC.

The chain joins TRBV6-5 to TRBJ1-2; no clear D gene. This CDR3 is 12 amino acids long. The germline V gene has CDR1 MNHEY and CDR2 SVGAGI. The V end was cut by 6 bases, the J end by 7 bases, with 12 bases between. The CDR3 protein is CASRNSLSGYTF. The CDR3 bases are TGTGCCAGCAGAAACAGCTTAAGTGGCTACACCTTC.

The chain is built from TRBV11-2 and TRBJ2-1, with a tentative D call TRBD2 (5 bases). The CDR3 consists of 15 residues. Per germline, CDR1 SGHAT and CDR2 FQNNGV. With 6 bases removed from V and 6 bases from J, the gap between germline ends came to 18 bases. CDR3 sequence reads: CASRPSGGRRNEQFF. CDR3 sequence (DNA): TGTGCCAGCAGGCCCTCGGGCGGGCGACGCAATGAGCAGTTCTTC.

The rearrangement links TRBV5-6 to TRBJ2-5; D is unresolved. CDR3 length: 14 residues. Germline-derived CDR1 and CDR2 are SGHDT and YYEEEE. V lost 0 bases and J lost 0, with 6 bases in between. CDR3 residues: CASSLERYQETQYF. The CDR3 DNA sequence: TGTGCCAGCAGCTTGGAACGGTACCAAGAGACCCAGTACTTC.

V is TRBV30 and J is TRBJ1-1; D may be TRBD1 (5 bases). Germline V gene data show CDR1 as GTSNPN and CDR2 as SVGIG (reference sequence). The CDR3 contains 13 residues. Between the trimmed V and J ends, which lost 3 bases and 1 base, there was a span of 9 bases. The CDR3 protein is CAWSRQGNTEAFF. The CDR3 DNA sequence: TGTGCCTGGAGCCGCCAGGGGAACACTGAAGCTTTCTTT.

This clone came up once. V usage is TRBV29-1 and J usage is TRBJ2-2; TRBD1 might be the D (5 bases). With 6 bases removed from V and 3 bases from J, the gap between germline ends came to 8 bases. The CDR3 runs 12 residues. The germline V gene encodes CDR1 SQVTM and CDR2 ANQGSEA. CDR3 sequence: CSVVTDTGELFF. Written as DNA, the CDR3 is TGCAGCGTCGTGACAGACACCGGGGAGCTGTTTTTT.

CDR3 coding DNA: TGTGCCAGCAGCGTTCGGGAGGGGGTAAAGCCTATTAACTATGGCTACACCTTC. It codes for CASSVREGVKPINYGYTF. This chain connects TRBV7-9 to TRBJ1-2; possibly TRBD1 for D (6 bases). This CDR3 comprises 18 residues. V was cut by 5 bases and J by 1 base, with 23 bases left in between. Per the germline V gene, CDR1 is SEHNR and CDR2 is FQNEAQ (reference sequence).

The chain carries TRBV5-1 and TRBJ2-3; weak D call: TRBD2 (5 bases). V lost 0 bases, J lost 5 bases, and 16 bases lay in between. Germline-derived CDR1 and CDR2 are SGHRS and YFSETQ. The CDR3 extends over 16 amino acids. The CDR3: CASSLGAGSTGDTQYF. In nucleotides, the CDR3 is TGCGCCAGCAGCTTGGGGGCGGGTTCAACGGGAGATACGCAGTATTTT.

The chain is built from TRBV5-5 and TRBJ1-1; D is ambiguous. The germline gives CDR1 SGHKS, CDR2 YYEKEE (reference sequence). The CDR3 has 14 residues. V dropped 3 bases and J dropped 1 base, with 10 bases sitting between them. The CDR3: CASSSRSGNTEAFF. The CDR3 nucleotides read TGTGCCAGCAGCTCCCGCAGCGGGAACACTGAAGCTTTCTTT.